Presented here are 2 T cell receptor beta chains from one specimen sequenced in a study of coeliac disease (dated 2022 in TCRdb). Overall results and qualifications from the work: Compared with controls, active coeliac intraepithelial and lamina propria samples had TRB and TRG repertoires of lower clonality, which suggests that diverse T cells were recruited.

Receptors were amplified or captured by the immunoSEQ multiplex PCR assay. TCRdb provides this immuneACCESS table in a form limited to in-frame rearrangements. Some clones are lacking; in checked studies, under half of them reflect an unresolved V gene, and why the rest are absent is not known. For this sample the table gives about 4,200 clones, of which around two thirds were detected only once. The leading ten clones occupy 11% of the sample. These TCRs are of unknown antigen specificity. The specimen was intraepithelial lymphocytes from the gut. The cell subset or site label here, explained by the study, means: intraepithelial cell (IEC) fraction of small intestinal biopsy. These receptors were collected from a woman younger than 35 with active celiac disease.

In its sample, this clone was seen once. The J gene is TRBJ2-2, the V gene TRBV7-3; D remains unclear. CDR1 is SGHTA and CDR2 is FQGTGA in the germline V gene. CDR3 size: 14 residues. The V end was cut by 0 bases, the J end by 1 base, with 3 bases between. CDR3 sequence: CASSLTKNTGELFF. CDR3 DNA sequence: TGTGCCAGCAGCTTAACTAAGAACACCGGGGAGCTGTTTTTT.

The chain joins TRBV29-1 to TRBJ2-1; D possibly corresponds to TRBD1 (6 bases). CDR3 length: 13 amino acids. Trimming left V 7 bases short and J 0 bases short, with 10 bases between. Germline V gives CDR1 SQVTM, CDR2 ANQGSEA. The CDR3 coding sequence is TGCAGCGCCCCAGGGGTCTCCTACAATGAGCAGTTCTTC. The encoded protein is CSAPGVSYNEQFF.